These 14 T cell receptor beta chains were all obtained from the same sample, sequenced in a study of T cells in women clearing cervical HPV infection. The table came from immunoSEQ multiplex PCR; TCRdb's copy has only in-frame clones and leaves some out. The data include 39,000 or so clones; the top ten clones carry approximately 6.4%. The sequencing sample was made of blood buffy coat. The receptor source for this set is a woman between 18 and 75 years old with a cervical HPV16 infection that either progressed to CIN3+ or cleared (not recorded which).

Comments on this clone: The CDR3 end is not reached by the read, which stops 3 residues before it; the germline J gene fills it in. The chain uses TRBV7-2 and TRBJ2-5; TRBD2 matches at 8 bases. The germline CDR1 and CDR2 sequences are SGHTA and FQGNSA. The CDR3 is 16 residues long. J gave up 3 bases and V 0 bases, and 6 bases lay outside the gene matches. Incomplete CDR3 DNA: TGTGCCAGCAGCTTAGCGGATCGCGGGGGGAAAGAGACC. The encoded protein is CASSLADRGGKET. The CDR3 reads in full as CASSLADRGGKETQYF.

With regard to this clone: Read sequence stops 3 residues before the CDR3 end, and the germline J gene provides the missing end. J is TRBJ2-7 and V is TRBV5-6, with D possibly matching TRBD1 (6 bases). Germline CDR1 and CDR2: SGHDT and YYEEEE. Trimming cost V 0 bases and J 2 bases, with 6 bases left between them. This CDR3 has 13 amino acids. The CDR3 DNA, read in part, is TGTGCCAGCAGCTTGGACAGGGCCTACGAG. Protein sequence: CASSLDRAYE. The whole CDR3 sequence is CASSLDRAYEQYF.

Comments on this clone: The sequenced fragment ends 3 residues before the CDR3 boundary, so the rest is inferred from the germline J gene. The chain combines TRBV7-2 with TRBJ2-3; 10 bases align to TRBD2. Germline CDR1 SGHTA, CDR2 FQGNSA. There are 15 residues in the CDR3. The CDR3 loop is CASSPRTSGQETQYF. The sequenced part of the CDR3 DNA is TGTGCCAGCAGCCCCCGGACTAGCGGTCAAGAGACG.

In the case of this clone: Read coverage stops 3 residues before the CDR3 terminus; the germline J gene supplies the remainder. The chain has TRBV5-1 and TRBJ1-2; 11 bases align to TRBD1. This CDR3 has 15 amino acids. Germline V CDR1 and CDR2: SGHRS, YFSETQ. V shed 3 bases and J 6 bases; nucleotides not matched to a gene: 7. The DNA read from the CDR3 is TGCGCCAGCAGCTCGGGACAGGGGGGGTTGGATGGC. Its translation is CASSSGQGGLDG. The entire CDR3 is CASSSGQGGLDGYTF.

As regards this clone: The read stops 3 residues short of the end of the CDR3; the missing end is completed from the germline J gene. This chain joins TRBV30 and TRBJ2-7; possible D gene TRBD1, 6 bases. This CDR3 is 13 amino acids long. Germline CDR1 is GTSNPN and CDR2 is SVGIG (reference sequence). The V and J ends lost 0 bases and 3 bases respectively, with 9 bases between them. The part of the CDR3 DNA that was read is TGTGCCTGGAGTGTTGGGACACTCTACGAG. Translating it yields CAWSVGTLYE. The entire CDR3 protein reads CAWSVGTLYEQYF. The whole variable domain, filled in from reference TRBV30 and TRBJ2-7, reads SQTIHQWPATLVQPVGSPLSLECTVEGTSNPNLYWYRQAAGRGLQLLFYSVGIGQISSEVPQNLSASRPQDRQFILSSKKLLLSDSGFYLCAWSVGTLYEQYFGPGTRLTVT.

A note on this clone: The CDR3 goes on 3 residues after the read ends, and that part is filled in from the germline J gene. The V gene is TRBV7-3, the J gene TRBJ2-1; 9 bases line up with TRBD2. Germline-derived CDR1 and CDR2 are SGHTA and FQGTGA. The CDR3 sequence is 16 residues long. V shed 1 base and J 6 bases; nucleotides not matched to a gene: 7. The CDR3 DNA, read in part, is TGTGCCAGCAGCTTAAGAGTTAGCGGGAGCCCCAATGAG. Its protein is CASSLRVSGSPNE. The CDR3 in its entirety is CASSLRVSGSPNEQFF.

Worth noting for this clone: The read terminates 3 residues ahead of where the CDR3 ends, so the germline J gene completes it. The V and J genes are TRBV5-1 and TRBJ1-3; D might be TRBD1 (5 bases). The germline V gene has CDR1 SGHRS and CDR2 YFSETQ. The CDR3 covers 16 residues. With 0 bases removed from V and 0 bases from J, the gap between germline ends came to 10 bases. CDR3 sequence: CASSLDRTSSGNTIYF. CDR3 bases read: TGCGCCAGCAGCTTGGACAGGACCAGCTCTGGAAACACC.

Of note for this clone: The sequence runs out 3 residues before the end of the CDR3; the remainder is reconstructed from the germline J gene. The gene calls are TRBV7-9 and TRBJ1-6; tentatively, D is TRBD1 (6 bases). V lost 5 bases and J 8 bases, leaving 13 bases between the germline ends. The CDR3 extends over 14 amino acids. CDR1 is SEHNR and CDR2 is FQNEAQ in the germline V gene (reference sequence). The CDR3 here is CASSKDRLDSPLHF. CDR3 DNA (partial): TGTGCCAGCAGCAAAGACAGGCTCGATTCACCC. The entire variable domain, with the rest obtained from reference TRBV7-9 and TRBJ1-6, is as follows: DTGVSQNPRHKITKRGQNVTFRCDPISEHNRLYWYRQTLGQGPEFLTYFQNEAQLEKSRLLSDRFSAERPKGSFSTLEIQRTEQGDSAMYLCASSKDRLDSPLHFGNGTRLTVT.

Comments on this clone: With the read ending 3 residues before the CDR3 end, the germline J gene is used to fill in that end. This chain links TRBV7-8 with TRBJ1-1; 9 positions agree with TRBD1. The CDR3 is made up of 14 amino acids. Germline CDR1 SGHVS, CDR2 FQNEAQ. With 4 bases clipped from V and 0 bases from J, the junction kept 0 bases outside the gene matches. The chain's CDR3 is CASSWTGVNTEAFF. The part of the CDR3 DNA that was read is TGTGCCAGCAGCTGGACAGGGGTGAACACTGAA.

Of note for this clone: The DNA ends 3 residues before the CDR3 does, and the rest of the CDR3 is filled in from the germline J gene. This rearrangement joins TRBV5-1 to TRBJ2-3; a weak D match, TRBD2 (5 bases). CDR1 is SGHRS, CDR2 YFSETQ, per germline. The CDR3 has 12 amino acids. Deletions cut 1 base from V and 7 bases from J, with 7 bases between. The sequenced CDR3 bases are TGCGCCAGCAGCTTGTTAGCGAATACG. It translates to CASSLLANT. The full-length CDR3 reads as CASSLLANTQYF.

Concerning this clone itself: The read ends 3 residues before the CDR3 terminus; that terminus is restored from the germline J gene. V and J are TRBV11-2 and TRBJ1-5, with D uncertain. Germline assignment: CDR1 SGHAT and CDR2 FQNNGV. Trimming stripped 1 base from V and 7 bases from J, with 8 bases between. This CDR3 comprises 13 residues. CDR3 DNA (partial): TGTGCCAGCAGCTTAGGGACTAGCCAGCCC. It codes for CASSLGTSQP. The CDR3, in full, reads CASSLGTSQPQHF.

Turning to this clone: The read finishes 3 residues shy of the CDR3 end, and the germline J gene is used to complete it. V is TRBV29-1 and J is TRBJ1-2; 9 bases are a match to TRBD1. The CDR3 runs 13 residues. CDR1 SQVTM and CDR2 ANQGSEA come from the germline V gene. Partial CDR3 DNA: TGCAGCGTTGCGGACAGGGGTGCGCGGGGC. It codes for CSVADRGARG. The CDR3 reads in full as CSVADRGARGYTF.

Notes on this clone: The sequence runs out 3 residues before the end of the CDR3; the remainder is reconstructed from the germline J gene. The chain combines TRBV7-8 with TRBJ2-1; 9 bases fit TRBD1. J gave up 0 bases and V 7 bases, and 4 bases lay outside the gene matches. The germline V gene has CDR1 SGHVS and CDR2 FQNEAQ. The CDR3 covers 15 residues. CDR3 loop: CASTLTGGSYNEQFF. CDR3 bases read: TGTGCCAGCACCCTGACAGGGGGCTCCTACAATGAG. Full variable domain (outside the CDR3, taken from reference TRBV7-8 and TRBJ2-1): GAGVSQSPRYKVAKRGQDVALRCDPISGHVSLFWYQQALGQGPEFLTYFQNEAQLDKSGLPSDRFFAERPEGSVSTLKIQRTQQEDSAVYLCASTLTGGSYNEQFFGPGTRLTVL.

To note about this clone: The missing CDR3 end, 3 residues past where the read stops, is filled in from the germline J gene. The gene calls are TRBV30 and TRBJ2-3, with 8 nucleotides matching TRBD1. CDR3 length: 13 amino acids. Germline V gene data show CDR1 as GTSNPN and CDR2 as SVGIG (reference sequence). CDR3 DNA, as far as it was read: TGTGCCTGGACAGGGGGCGTCAGAGAGACG. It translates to CAWTGGVRET. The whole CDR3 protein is CAWTGGVRETQYF.